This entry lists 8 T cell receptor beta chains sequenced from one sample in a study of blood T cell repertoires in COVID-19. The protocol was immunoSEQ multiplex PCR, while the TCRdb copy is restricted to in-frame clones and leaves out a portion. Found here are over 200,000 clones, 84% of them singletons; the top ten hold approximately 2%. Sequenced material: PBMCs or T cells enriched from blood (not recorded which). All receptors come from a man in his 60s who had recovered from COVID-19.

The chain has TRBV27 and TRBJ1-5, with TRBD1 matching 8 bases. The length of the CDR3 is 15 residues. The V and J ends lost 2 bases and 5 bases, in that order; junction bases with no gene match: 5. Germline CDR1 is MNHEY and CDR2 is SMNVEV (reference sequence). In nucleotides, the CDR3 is TGTGCCAGCAGTTTACCGGAGACAGGGGATCAGCCCCAGCATTTT. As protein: CASSLPETGDQPQHF.

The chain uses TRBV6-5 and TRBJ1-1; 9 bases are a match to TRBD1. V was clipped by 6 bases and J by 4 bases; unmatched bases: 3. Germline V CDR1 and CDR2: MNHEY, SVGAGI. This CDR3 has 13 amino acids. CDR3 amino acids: CASRKTGGTEAFF. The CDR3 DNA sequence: TGTGCCAGCAGGAAGACAGGGGGCACTGAAGCTTTCTTT.

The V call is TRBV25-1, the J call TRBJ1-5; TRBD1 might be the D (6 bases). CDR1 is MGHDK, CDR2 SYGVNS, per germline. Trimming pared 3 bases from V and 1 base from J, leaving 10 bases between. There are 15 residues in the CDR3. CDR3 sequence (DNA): TGTGCCAGCAGTGACGCGGACAGAAGCAATCAGCCCCAGCATTTT. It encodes CASSDADRSNQPQHF.

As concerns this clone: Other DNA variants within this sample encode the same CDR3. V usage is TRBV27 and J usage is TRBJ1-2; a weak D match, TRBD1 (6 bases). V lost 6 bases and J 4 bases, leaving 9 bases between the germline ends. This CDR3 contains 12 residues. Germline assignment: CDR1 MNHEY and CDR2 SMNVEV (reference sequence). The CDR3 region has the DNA TGTGCCAGCAGGGAACAGGGCTATGGCTACACCTTC. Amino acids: CASREQGYGYTF.

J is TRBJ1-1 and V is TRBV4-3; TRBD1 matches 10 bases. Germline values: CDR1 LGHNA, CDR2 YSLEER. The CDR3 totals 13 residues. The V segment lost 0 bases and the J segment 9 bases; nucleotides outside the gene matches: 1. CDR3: CASSQEGQGKAFF. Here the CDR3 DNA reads TGCGCCAGCAGCCAAGAGGGACAGGGGAAAGCTTTCTTT.

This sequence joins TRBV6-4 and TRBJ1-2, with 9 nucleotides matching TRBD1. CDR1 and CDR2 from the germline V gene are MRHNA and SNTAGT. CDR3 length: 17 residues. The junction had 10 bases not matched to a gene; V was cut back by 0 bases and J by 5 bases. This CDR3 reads CASSDSALGTGTYGYTF. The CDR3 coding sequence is TGTGCCAGCAGTGACTCCGCCTTGGGGACAGGGACGTATGGCTACACCTTC.

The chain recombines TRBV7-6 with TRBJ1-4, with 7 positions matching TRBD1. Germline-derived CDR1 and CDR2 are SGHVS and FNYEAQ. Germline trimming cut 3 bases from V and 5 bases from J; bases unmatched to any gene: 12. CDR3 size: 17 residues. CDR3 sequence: CASSLGSPGQRNEKLFF. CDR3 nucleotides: TGTGCCAGCAGCTTGGGCTCACCGGGACAGAGAAATGAAAAACTGTTTTTT.

CDR3 DNA sequence: TGTGCCAGCAGCTCCCGGGATGGGGGAGGCGAAGCTTTCTTT. Translating gives CASSSRDGGGEAFF. This rearrangement joins TRBV7-8 to TRBJ1-1; a possible D gene is TRBD1 (5 bases). Per germline, CDR1 SGHVS and CDR2 FQNEAQ. The CDR3 runs 14 residues. Trimming stripped 4 bases from V and 8 bases from J, with 17 bases between.